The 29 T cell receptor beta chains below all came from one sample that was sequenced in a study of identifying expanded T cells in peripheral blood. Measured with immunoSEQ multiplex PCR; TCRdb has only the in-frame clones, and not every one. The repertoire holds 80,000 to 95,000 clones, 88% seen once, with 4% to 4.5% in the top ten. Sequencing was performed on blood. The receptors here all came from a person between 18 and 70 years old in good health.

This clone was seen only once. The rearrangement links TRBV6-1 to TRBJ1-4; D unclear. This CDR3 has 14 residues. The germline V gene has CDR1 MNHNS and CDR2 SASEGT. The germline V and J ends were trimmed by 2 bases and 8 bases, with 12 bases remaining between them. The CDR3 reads CASSESGLREKLFF. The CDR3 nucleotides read TGTGCCAGCAGTGAATCGGGCCTGCGGGAAAAACTGTTTTTT.

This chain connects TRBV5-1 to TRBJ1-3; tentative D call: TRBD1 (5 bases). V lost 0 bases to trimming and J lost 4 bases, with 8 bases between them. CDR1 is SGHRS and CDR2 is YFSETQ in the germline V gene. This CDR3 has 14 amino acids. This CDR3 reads CASSLVGDGNTIYF. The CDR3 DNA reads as TGCGCCAGCAGCTTGGTAGGGGACGGAAACACCATATATTTT.

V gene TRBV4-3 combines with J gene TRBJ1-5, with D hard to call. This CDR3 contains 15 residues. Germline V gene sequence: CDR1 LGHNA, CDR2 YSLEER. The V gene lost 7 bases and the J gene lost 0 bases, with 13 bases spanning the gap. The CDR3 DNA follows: TGCGCCAGCACGTGGGGTGGAAATAGCAATCAGCCCCAGCATTTT. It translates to CASTWGGNSNQPQHF.

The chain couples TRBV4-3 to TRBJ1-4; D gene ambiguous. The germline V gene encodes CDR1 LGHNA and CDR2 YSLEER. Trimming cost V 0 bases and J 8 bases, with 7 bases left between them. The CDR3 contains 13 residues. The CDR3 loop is CASSQDTGEKLFF. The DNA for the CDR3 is TGCGCCAGCAGCCAAGATACGGGAGAAAAACTGTTTTTT.

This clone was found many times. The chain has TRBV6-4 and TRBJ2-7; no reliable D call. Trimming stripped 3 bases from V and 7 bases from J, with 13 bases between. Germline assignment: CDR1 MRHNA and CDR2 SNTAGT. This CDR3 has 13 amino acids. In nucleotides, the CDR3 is TGTGCCAGCAGTGAGACTGAGAACGATGAGCAGTACTTC. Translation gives CASSETENDEQYF.

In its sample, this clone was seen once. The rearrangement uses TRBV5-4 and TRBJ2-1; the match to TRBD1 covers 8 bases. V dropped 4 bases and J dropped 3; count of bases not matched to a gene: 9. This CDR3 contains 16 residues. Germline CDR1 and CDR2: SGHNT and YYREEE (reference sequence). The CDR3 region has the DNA TGTGCCAGCAGCCGACGGACAGGGTCGGGCTACAATGAGCAGTTCTTC. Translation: CASSRRTGSGYNEQFF.

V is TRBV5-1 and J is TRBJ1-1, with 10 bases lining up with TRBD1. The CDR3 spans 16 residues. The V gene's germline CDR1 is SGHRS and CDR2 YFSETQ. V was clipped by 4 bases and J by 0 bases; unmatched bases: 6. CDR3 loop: CASSPGQGGMNTEAFF. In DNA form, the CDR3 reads TGCGCCAGCAGCCCTGGACAGGGGGGAATGAACACTGAAGCTTTCTTT. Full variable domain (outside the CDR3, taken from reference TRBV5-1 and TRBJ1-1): KAGVTQTPRYLIKTRGQQVTLSCSPISGHRSVSWYQQTPGQGLQFLFEYFSETQRNKGNFPGRFSGRQFSNSRSEMNVSTLELGDSALYLCASSPGQGGMNTEAFFGQGTRLTVV.

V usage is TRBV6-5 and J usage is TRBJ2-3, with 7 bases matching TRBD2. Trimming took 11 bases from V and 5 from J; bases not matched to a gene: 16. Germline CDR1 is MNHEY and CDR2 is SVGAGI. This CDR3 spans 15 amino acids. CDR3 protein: CAVGYTAGVGDTQYF. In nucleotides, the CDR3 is TGTGCCGTCGGGTACACGGCGGGGGTTGGAGATACGCAGTATTTT.

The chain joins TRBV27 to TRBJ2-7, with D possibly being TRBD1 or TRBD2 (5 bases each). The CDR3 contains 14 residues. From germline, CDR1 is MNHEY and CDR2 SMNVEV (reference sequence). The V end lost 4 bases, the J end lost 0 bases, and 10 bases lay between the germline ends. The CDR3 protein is CASSSHGASYEQYF. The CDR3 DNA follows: TGTGCCAGCAGTTCCCACGGGGCCTCCTACGAGCAGTACTTC.

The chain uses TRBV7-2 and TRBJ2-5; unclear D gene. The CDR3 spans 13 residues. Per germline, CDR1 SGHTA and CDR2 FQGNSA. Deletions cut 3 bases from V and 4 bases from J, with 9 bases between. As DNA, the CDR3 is TGTGCCAGCAGCTTGGTCAGGATAGAGACCCAGTACTTC. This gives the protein CASSLVRIETQYF.

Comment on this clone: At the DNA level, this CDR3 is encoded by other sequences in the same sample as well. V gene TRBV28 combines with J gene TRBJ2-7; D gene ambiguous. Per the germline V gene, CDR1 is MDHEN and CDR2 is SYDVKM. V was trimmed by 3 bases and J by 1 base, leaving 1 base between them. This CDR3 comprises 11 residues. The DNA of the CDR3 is TGTGCCAGCAGTTTTTCCTACGAGCAGTACTTC. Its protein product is CASSFSYEQYF.

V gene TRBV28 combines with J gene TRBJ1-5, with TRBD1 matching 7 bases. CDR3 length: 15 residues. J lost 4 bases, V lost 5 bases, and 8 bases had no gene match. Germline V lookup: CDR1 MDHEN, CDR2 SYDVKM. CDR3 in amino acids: CASSLTGVGNQPQHF. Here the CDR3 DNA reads TGTGCCAGCAGTCTCACAGGGGTTGGTAATCAGCCCCAGCATTTT.

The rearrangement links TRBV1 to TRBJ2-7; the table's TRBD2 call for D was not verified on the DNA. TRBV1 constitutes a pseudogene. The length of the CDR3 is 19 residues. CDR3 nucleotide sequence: TGCACCAGCAGCCACGAGGAGACTAGCGGGGGCTCGTCCGGGGCCGAGCAGTACTTC. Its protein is CTSSHEETSGGSSGAEQYF.

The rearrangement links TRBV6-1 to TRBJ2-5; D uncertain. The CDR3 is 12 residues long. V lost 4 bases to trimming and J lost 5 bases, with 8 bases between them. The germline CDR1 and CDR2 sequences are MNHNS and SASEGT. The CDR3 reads CASSASGETQYF. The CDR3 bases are TGTGCCAGCAGTGCCTCCGGGGAGACCCAGTACTTC.

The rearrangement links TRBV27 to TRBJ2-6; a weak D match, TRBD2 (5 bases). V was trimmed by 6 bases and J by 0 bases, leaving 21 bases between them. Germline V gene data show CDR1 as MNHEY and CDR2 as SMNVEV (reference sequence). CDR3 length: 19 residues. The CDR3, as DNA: TGTGCCAGCAGAAGAGGAACTGGGAAACTAGGCTCTGGGGCCAACGTCCTGACTTTC. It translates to CASRRGTGKLGSGANVLTF.

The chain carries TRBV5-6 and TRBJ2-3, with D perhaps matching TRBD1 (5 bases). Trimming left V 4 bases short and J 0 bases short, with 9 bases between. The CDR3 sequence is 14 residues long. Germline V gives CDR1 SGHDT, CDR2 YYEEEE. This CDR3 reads CASSETGSTDTQYF. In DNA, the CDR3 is TGTGCCAGCAGCGAAACAGGCAGCACAGATACGCAGTATTTT.

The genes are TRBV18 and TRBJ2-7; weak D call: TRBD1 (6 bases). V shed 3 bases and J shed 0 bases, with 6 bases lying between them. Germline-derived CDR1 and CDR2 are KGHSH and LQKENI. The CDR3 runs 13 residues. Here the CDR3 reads CASSPGASYEQYF. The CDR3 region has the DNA TGTGCCAGCTCACCGGGGGCCTCCTACGAGCAGTACTTC.

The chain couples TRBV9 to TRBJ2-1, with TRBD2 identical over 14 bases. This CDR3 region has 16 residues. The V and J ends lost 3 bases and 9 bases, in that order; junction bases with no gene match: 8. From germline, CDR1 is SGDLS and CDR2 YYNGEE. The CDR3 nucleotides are TGTGCCAGCAGCGCCCGTCCGGGACTAGCGGGAGCTGAGCAGTTCTTC. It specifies CASSARPGLAGAEQFF.

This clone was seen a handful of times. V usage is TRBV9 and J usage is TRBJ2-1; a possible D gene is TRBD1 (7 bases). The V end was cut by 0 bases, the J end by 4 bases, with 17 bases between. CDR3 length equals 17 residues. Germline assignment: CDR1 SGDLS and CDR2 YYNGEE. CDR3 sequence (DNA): TGTGCCAGCAGCGTAGCTTTGGCAGGGGGAGGTTACAATGAGCAGTTCTTC. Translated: CASSVALAGGGYNEQFF.

In nucleotides, the CDR3 is TGTGCCAGCAGCCGCAGGGACGAGCAGTACTTC. Translated: CASSRRDEQYF. This rearrangement joins TRBV6-5 to TRBJ2-7, with D tentatively TRBD1 (5 bases). The germline V and J ends were trimmed by 6 bases and 5 bases, with 8 bases remaining between them. CDR1 is MNHEY, CDR2 SVGAGI, per germline. The CDR3 totals 11 residues.

The CDR3 DNA reads as TGCGCCAGCAGTCGAGAGCGGGGGTACGAGCAGTACTTC. Amino acids: CASSRERGYEQYF. The rearrangement uses TRBV5-1 and TRBJ2-7; 8 bases are shared with TRBD2. Germline assignment: CDR1 SGHRS and CDR2 YFSETQ. CDR3 length equals 13 residues. Trimming removed 5 bases from V and 4 bases from J; junction bases left unmatched: 5.

The CDR3 DNA is TGTGCCAGCATTCTATGGGTAGGAACTGAAGCTTTCTTT. Amino acids: CASILWVGTEAFF. The chain combines TRBV6-5 with TRBJ1-1; D remains ambiguous. The CDR3 totals 13 residues. The V gene's germline CDR1 is MNHEY and CDR2 SVGAGI. Trimming removed 7 bases at V and 5 bases at J, with 14 bases between.

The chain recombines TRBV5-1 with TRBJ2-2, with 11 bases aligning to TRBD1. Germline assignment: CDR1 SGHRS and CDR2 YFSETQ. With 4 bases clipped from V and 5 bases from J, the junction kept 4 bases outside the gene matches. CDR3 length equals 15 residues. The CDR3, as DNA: TGCGCCAGCAGCGGACAGGGGGCTGAAACCGGGGAGCTGTTTTTT. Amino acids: CASSGQGAETGELFF.

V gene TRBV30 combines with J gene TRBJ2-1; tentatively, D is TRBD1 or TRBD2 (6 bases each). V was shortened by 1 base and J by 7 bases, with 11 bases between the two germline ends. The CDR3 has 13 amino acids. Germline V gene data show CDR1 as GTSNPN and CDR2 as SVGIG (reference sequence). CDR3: CAWSAGGRNEQFF. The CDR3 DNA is TGTGCCTGGAGTGCCGGGGGCCGAAATGAGCAGTTCTTC.

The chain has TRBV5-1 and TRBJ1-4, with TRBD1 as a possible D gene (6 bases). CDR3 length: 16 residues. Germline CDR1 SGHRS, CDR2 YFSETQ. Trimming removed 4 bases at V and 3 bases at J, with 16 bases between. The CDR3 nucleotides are TGCGCCAGCAGCCTCTTTCGTACAGGGTCTAATGAAAAACTGTTTTTT. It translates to CASSLFRTGSNEKLFF.

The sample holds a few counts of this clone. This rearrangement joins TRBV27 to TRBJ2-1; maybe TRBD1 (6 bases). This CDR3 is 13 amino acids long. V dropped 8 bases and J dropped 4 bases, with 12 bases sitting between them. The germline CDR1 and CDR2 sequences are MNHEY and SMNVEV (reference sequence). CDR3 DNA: TGTGCCAGCGGGTACAGGGAATACAATGAGCAGTTCTTC. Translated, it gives CASGYREYNEQFF.

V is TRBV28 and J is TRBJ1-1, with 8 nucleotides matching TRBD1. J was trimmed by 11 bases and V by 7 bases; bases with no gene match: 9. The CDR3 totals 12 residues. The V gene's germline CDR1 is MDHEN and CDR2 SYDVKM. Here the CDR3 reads CASMVQGADAFF. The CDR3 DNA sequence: TGTGCCAGCATGGTTCAGGGGGCGGACGCTTTCTTT.

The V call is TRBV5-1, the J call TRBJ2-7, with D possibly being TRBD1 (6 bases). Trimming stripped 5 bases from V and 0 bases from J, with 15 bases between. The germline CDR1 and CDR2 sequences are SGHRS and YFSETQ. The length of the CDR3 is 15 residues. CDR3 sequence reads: CASRLDSGSSYEQYF. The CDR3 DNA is TGCGCCAGCAGACTGGACAGCGGAAGCTCCTACGAGCAGTACTTC.

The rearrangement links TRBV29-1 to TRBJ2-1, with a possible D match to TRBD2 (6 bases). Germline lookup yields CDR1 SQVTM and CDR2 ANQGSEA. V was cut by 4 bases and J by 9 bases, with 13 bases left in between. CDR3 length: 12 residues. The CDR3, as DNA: TGCAGCGTTGCACTAGCACGGATTGAGCAGTTCTTC. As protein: CSVALARIEQFF.